This T cell receptor beta chain comes out of a study of graft-versus-host responses after intestinal transplantation. Study context: Tacrolimus and steroids were given for around 3 years to all recipients after anti-thymocyte globulin induction.

The study, taken as a whole, reports: Some patients had graft-donor T cell macrochimerism. In their allografts, the ratios of graft-versus-host to host-versus-graft T cell clones were high. The authors found GvH clones in recipient marrow, some appearing first in ileum or blood.

Libraries were prepared by immunoSEQ multiplex PCR; TCRdb keeps only in-frame clonotypes and omits some of them. In the table there are about 96,000 clones, 92% of which are singletons. Regarding this clone: Its antigen is not known.

The CDR3 contains 13 residues. V lost 1 base and J lost 10, with 8 bases in between. The V gene's germline CDR1 is KGHSH and CDR2 LQKENI. Sequenced material: unstimulated CD4+ T cells sorted from spleen or lymph node cells, taken before intestinal transplant. The sequence was obtained from a human donor who received an intestinal transplant. The chain carries TRBV18 and TRBJ1-6; tentatively, D is TRBD1 (5 bases). CDR3 DNA sequence: TGTGCCAGCTCACCACAAGACAGATCACCCCTCCACTTT. It specifies CASSPQDRSPLHF.